This passage covers 13 T cell receptor beta chains from one sample sequenced in a study of cytomegalovirus exposure and HLA in healthy donors. A multiplex PCR was run with 60 Vbeta primers and 13 Jbeta primers. This table comes from immunoSEQ multiplex PCR, and its TCRdb copy is limited to in-frame clones, with some not included. The table lists some 180,000 clones, 77% of them singletons, with 3.5% to 4.5% in the top ten. The specimen was PBMCs. These receptors were collected from a woman in her sixties or seventies in good health and CMV-seropositive.

The V gene is TRBV13, the J gene TRBJ2-7, with D possibly being TRBD1 (6 bases). V was trimmed by 3 bases and J by 0 bases, leaving 12 bases between them. CDR3 size: 15 residues. From germline, CDR1 is PRHDT and CDR2 FYEKMQ (reference sequence). CDR3: CASSLVQGSSYEQYF. The CDR3 bases are TGTGCCAGCAGCTTGGTACAGGGAAGCTCCTACGAGCAGTACTTC.

V gene TRBV9 combines with J gene TRBJ2-6, with a possible D match to TRBD1 (5 bases). This CDR3 region has 16 residues. The germline V gene encodes CDR1 SGDLS and CDR2 YYNGEE. V lost 5 bases and J lost 0, with 12 bases in between. CDR3 in DNA: TGTGCCAGCAGGGCCACAGGTGACTCTGGGGCCAACGTCCTGACTTTC. Translating it yields CASRATGDSGANVLTF.

The V gene is TRBV2, the J gene TRBJ2-7, with 7 bases aligning to TRBD1. CDR3 length: 14 amino acids. Germline CDR1 is SNHLY and CDR2 is FYNNEI. Germline trimming cut 6 bases from V and 0 bases from J; bases unmatched to any gene: 5. CDR3 in DNA: TGTGCCAGCAGAGGGGACAGACGCTCCTACGAGCAGTACTTC. This sequence encodes CASRGDRRSYEQYF. Supplemented by reference TRBV2 and TRBJ2-7, the full variable domain reads EPEVTQTPSHQVTQMGQEVILRCVPISNHLYFYWYRQILGQKVEFLVSFYNNEISEKSEIFDDQFSVERPDGSNFTLKIRSTKLEDSAMYFCASRGDRRSYEQYFGPGTRLTVT.

This clone appeared many times. The V call is TRBV28, the J call TRBJ1-6; maybe TRBD1 (5 bases). This CDR3 contains 12 residues. Looked up from germline, CDR1 is MDHEN and CDR2 is SYDVKM. Trimming pared 5 bases from V and 14 bases from J, leaving 13 bases between. CDR3 DNA sequence: TGTGCCAGCAGTCCCCCTCGGGGGGCCCTCCACTTT. This gives the protein CASSPPRGALHF.

This clone was observed a few times. This chain joins TRBV5-1 and TRBJ1-4; D uncertain. This CDR3 has 15 amino acids. V was trimmed by 2 bases and J by 0 bases, leaving 8 bases between them. CDR1 is SGHRS and CDR2 is YFSETQ in the germline V gene. CDR3 bases: TGCGCCAGCAGCTTTGTCAGTGCAACTAATGAAAAACTGTTTTTT. It yields the protein CASSFVSATNEKLFF.

This clone showed up just once. The rearrangement joins TRBV5-4 to TRBJ2-1; D is perhaps TRBD1 (6 bases). V lost 4 bases, J lost 4 bases, and 9 bases lay in between. CDR1 SGHNT and CDR2 YYREEE come from the germline V gene (reference sequence). The CDR3 length is 13 residues. CDR3 bases: TGTGCCAGCAGCCGGACAGAATACAATGAGCAGTTCTTC. It yields the protein CASSRTEYNEQFF. The full variable domain, its missing parts supplied by reference TRBV5-4 and TRBJ2-1, is ETGVTQSPTHLIKTRGQQVTLRCSSQSGHNTVSWYQQALGQGPQFIFQYYREEENGRGNFPPRFSGLQFPNYSSELNVNALELDDSALYLCASSRTEYNEQFFGPGTRLTVL.

The chain is built from TRBV7-9 and TRBJ1-1; perhaps TRBD1 as D (5 bases). The CDR3 spans 14 residues. Germline values: CDR1 SEHNR, CDR2 FQNEAQ (reference sequence). V dropped 3 bases and J dropped 4 bases, with 12 bases sitting between them. CDR3 sequence (DNA): TGTGCCAGCAGCTTTCGAAGGGGAGGCACTGAAGCTTTCTTT. Protein product: CASSFRRGGTEAFF.

CDR3 coding DNA: TGTGCCAGCAGTGAGCAGCGGAAGCGCTACACCTTC. Translating it yields CASSEQRKRYTF. The genes are TRBV6-1 and TRBJ1-2; D is uncertain. Trimming left V 3 bases short and J 9 bases short, with 11 bases between. The CDR3 is 12 residues long. Per germline, CDR1 MNHNS and CDR2 SASEGT.

This sequence joins TRBV2 and TRBJ1-5; TRBD1 aligns across 7 bases. Germline CDR1 is SNHLY and CDR2 is FYNNEI. V dropped 6 bases and J dropped 6; count of bases not matched to a gene: 11. The CDR3 has 15 residues. The CDR3 region is CASSQLLTGIQPQHF. CDR3 coding DNA: TGTGCCAGCAGCCAGTTATTGACAGGGATTCAGCCCCAGCATTTT.

The chain has TRBV19 and TRBJ2-7; no reliable D call. CDR1 and CDR2 (germline): LNHDA, SQIVND (reference sequence). The CDR3 is made up of 14 amino acids. Trimming took off 7 bases at V and 3 bases at J, with 16 bases between the two ends. The DNA for the CDR3 is TGTGCCAGTATGGGCCCCCCGGCCCTCTACGAGCAGTACTTC. Protein: CASMGPPALYEQYF.

The chain recombines TRBV5-1 with TRBJ2-5, with TRBD1 matching 12 bases. J lost 5 bases, V lost 7 bases, and 9 bases had no gene match. The CDR3 spans 15 residues. From germline, CDR1 is SGHRS and CDR2 YFSETQ. This CDR3 reads CASEKGQGASETQYF. The DNA for the CDR3 is TGCGCCAGCGAAAAGGGACAGGGGGCGTCGGAGACCCAGTACTTC. The full variable domain, its missing parts supplied by reference TRBV5-1 and TRBJ2-5, is KAGVTQTPRYLIKTRGQQVTLSCSPISGHRSVSWYQQTPGQGLQFLFEYFSETQRNKGNFPGRFSGRQFSNSRSEMNVSTLELGDSALYLCASEKGQGASETQYFGPGTRLLVL.

V usage is TRBV4-1 and J usage is TRBJ2-5; D call uncertain. The CDR3 is made up of 13 amino acids. The germline gives CDR1 MGHRA, CDR2 YSYEKL. V shed 1 base and J shed 0 bases, with 3 bases lying between them. This CDR3 is CASSQAYQETQYF. CDR3 DNA sequence: TGCGCCAGCAGCCAAGCTTACCAAGAGACCCAGTACTTC.

The rearrangement joins TRBV5-4 to TRBJ2-3; 9 bases align to TRBD2. CDR1 SGHNT and CDR2 YYREEE come from the germline V gene (reference sequence). CDR3 length: 19 amino acids. The V segment lost 2 bases and the J segment 4 bases; nucleotides outside the gene matches: 17. The chain's CDR3 is CASSLFPSGGLTRADTQYF. Written as DNA, the CDR3 is TGTGCCAGCAGCTTATTCCCCAGCGGGGGGTTAACTCGGGCAGATACGCAGTATTTT. Drawing the rest from reference TRBV5-4 and TRBJ2-3, the complete variable domain is ETGVTQSPTHLIKTRGQQVTLRCSSQSGHNTVSWYQQALGQGPQFIFQYYREEENGRGNFPPRFSGLQFPNYSSELNVNALELDDSALYLCASSLFPSGGLTRADTQYFGPGTRLTVL.